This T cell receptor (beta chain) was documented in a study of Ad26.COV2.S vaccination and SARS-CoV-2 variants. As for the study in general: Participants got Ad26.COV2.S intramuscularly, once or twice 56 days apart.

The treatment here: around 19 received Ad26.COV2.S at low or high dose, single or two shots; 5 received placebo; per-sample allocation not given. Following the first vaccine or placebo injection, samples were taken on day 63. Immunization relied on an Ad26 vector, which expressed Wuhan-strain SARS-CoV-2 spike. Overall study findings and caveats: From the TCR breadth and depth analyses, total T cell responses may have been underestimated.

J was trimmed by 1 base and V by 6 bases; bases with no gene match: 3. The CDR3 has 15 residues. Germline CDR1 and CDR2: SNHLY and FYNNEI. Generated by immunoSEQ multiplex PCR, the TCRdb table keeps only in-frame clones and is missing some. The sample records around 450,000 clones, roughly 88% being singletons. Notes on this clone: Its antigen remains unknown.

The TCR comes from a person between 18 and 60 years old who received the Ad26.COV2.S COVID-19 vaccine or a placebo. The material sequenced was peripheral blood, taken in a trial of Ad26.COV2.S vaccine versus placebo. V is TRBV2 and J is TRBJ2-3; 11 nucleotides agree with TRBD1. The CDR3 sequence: CASSGQGARTDTQYF. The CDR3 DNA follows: TGTGCCAGCAGCGGACAGGGGGCTCGCACAGATACGCAGTATTTT.